The TCR beta chain under discussion was sequenced for a study of STAT5B mutations in CD4+ large granular lymphocyte leukemia (dated by TCRdb to the early 2020s). Looking at the study overall: Among the healthy controls, the CDR3 'QG' motif was associated with a particular HLA allele. Flow cytometry performed on FACSCanto II or FACSVerse showed that the purified fractions had more than 95% purity among lymphocytes. The TCRbeta repertoires of CD4+ T-cell large granular lymphocyte leukemia patients were compared with the TCRbeta repertoires of healthy blood donors. Results and caveats for the whole study, not just this receptor: The data were not HLA-matched, and the higher clonality in CD4+ T-LGLL than in CD8+ T-LGLL could be due to the relatively small sample size. Enrichment of TRBV06-family usage was observed among the top patient clones (8/27) relative to healthy controls (2/35). Greater clonality appeared to be present in CD4-sorted patient repertoires than in healthy CD4+ repertoires, and the difference was retained after the putative leukemic clones were removed. Each patient's main leukemic clonotypes were private, but roughly a quarter of these clonotypes showed up at low frequency in the non-leukemic repertoires of other patients.

TCRbeta rearrangements were sequenced from genomic DNA using the immunoSEQ assay at survey resolution. The original pipeline was this. In the TCR sequencing data, the smallest productive clonotype frequency that could be detected was 2.59 x 10-5. Only productive TCRbeta rearrangements, meaning sequences that were complete and in-frame, were kept for the analyses. The clonality of each sample was calculated as Simpson clonality in the immunoSEQ Analyzer version 3.0. Clones were binned by frequency as very rare, small, medium, large (1-20%) or hyperexpanded (>20%). OLGA 1.2.3 estimated generation probabilities, VDJtools produced V-gene circos plots, VDJdb was queried for specificities, and GLIPH identified CDR3 motifs. TCRdb carries this immuneACCESS record with in-frame sequences only. Its versions omit some clonotypes, under half of them owing to an unresolved V gene in the studies checked, with the rest unexplained. The DNA gave D and trimming, while V, J and clone size come from that table. This sample has under 30,000 clones in its table, and less than 85% of those were observed once. The top ten constitute approximately 3.3% of the sample.

The healthy control group was made up of roughly 39 blood donors, and the Finnish Red Cross blood service supplied their buffy coats. All TCR-sequenced material derived from peripheral blood: patient blood samples and healthy donor buffy coats. Peripheral blood mononuclear cells were isolated by Ficoll-Hypaque gradient centrifugation. Magnetic purification was used to isolate CD4+ cells from the buffy coats of the healthy controls. Genomic DNA was extracted using the Gentra Puregene Cell and Tissue kit, and a Qubit 2.0 fluorometer was used to quantify it. CDR1 and CDR2, per the germline V gene (reference sequence), are LNHDA and SQIVND. From its cysteine to its phenylalanine, the CDR3 spans 14 amino acids. Kept here is only the CDR3 DNA, which spans 42 bases and is read in frame from base 1. V lost 7 bases and J lost 7 bases, and the count of bases not matched to a germline gene is 8. Details on this clone: Which antigen it targets is not known. The record has no base qualities; no much larger clone is one base away.

The source material was CD4+ T cells from blood buffy coats. The chain couples TRBV19 to TRBJ2-1, with 9 bases in between that match TRBD2. The receptor was isolated from a human donor in good health. The CDR3 protein: CASNRAGGPNEQFF. The nucleotide sequence is TGTGCCAGTAACCGGGCGGGAGGGCCTAATGAGCAGTTCTTC.